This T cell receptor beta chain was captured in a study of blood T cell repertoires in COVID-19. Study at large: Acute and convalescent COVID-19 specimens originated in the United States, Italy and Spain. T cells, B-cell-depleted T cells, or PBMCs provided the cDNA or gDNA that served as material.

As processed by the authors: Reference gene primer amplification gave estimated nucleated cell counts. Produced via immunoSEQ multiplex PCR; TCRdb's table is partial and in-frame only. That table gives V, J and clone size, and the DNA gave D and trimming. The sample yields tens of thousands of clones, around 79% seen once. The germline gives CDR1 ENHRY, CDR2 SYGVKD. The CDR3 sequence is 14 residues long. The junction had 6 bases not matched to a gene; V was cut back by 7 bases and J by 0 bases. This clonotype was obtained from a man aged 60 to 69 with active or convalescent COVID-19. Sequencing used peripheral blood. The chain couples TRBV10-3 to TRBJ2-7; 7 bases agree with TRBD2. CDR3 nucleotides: TGTGCCATCAACCCCAGCGGGGACTCCTACGAGCAGTACTTC. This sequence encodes CAINPSGDSYEQYF.